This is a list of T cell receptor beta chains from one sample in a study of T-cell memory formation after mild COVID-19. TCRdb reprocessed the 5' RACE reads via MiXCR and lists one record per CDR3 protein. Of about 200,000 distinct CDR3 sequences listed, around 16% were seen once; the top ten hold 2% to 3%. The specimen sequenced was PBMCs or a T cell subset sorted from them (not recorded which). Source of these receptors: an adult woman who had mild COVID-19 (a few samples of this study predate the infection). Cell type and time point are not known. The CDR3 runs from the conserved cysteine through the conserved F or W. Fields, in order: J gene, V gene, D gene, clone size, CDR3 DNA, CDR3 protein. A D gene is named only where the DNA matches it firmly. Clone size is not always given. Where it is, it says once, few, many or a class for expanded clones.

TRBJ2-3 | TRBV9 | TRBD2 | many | TGTGCCAGCAGCAAAGGACTAGCGGGATACACAGATACGCAGTATTTT | CASSKGLAGYTDTQYF
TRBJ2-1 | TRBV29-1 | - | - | TGCAGCGTTGCGCTCTACAATGAGCAGTTCTTC | CSVALYNEQFF
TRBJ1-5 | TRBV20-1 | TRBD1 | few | TGCAGTGCTCCCTCACAGGGGGCGCAGGGCAATCAGCCCCAGCATTTT | CSAPSQGAQGNQPQHF
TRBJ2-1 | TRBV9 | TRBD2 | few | TGTGCCAGCAGCACGACCGGGACTAGCGGGAGGAATGAGCAGTTCTTC | CASSTTGTSGRNEQFF
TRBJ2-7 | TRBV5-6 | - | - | TGTGCCAGCAGCGGGGCGGGGCTCGAGCAGTACTTC | CASSGAGLEQYF
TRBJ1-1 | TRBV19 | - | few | TGTGCCAGTAGTCAGGGCTCCACGGGAAACACTGAAGCTTTCTTT | CASSQGSTGNTEAFF
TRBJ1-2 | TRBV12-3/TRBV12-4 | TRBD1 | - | TGTGCCAGCAGTCGCAGACAGGGGGCGTGGAACTATGGCTACACCTTC | CASSRRQGAWNYGYTF
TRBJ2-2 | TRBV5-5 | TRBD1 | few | TGTGCCAGCAGCCCTCCCGGGACAGTGAACACCGGGGAGCTGTTTTTT | CASSPPGTVNTGELFF
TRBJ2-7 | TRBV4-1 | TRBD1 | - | TGCGCCAGCAGCCCGGGGACAGGGAGGTCCTACGAGCAGTACTTC | CASSPGTGRSYEQYF
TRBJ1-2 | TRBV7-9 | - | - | TGTGCCACCAGCGGCTATAGGGGCTCGGACTATGGCTACACCTTC | CATSGYRGSDYGYTF
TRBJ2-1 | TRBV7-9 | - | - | TGTGCCAGCAGCCAGGGGGCTAGCGGGAACTACAATGAGCAGTTCTTC | CASSQGASGNYNEQFF
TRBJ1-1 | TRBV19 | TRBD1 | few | TGTGCCAGTAGTCCTCGACAGGGGGGCTCGAACACTGAAGCTTTCTTT | CASSPRQGGSNTEAFF
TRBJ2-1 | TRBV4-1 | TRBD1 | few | TGCGCCAGCAGCCAAGTGGGACAGTCCTCCTACAATGAGCAGTTCTTC | CASSQVGQSSYNEQFF
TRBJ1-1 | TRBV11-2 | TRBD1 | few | TGTGCCAGCAGCTCCCGGACAGGGCACGCTGAAGCTTTCTTT | CASSSRTGHAEAFF
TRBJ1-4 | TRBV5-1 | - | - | TGCGCCAGCAGCTCTGACAGTACGGACGAAAAACTGTTTTTT | CASSSDSTDEKLFF
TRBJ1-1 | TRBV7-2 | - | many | TGTGCCAGCAGGCAGGACAGTAGCGGGGCGAACACTGAAGCTTTCTTT | CASRQDSSGANTEAFF
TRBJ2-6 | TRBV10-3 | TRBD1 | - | TGTGCCATCAGTGCTGGGGACAGCCCTCTCTCTGGGGCCAACGTCCTGACTTTC | CAISAGDSPLSGANVLTF
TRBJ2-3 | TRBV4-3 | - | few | TGCGCCAGCAGCCAAGATTGGGGGGCTACAGATACGCAGTATTTT | CASSQDWGATDTQYF
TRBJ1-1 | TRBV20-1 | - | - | TGCAGTGCTAGACAGGACCAAAACACTGAAGCTTTCTTT | CSARQDQNTEAFF
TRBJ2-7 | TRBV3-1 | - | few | TGTGCCAGCAGCCAAGGGTTACGGGAGCCCTACGAGCAGTACTTC | CASSQGLREPYEQYF
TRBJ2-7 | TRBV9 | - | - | TGTGCCAGCAGCTCCGTAGTCCTGCTAACCTACGAGCAGTACTTC | CASSSVVLLTYEQYF
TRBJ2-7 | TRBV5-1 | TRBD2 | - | TGCGCCAGCAGCTTGCAAGGCCTGGGACTAGTCGGTGACGAGCAGTACTTC | CASSLQGLGLVGDEQYF
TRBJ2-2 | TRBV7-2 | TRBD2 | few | TGTGCCAGCAGCTTAGGTTCTATCGGGACTAGCGGACTCACCGGGGAGCTGTTTTTT | CASSLGSIGTSGLTGELFF
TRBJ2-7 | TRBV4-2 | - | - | TGTGCCAGCAGCTTCAGGGGTTCCGACGAGCAGTACTTC | CASSFRGSDEQYF
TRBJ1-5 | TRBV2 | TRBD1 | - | TGTGCCAGCAGTGGACCACAGGGGGGGAATCAGCCCCAGCATTTT | CASSGPQGGNQPQHF
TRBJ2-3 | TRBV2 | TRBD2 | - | TGTGCCAGCAGTGAGACTAGCGGGTTCACAGATACGCAGTATTTT | CASSETSGFTDTQYF
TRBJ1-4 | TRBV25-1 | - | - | TGTGCCAGCAGTGAAACCGGTTATAATGAAAAACTGTTTTTT | CASSETGYNEKLFF
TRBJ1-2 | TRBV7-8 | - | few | TGTGCCAGCAGCCCAGTGCAGGGTGATAACTATGGCTACACCTTC | CASSPVQGDNYGYTF
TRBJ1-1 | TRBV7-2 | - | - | TGTGCCAGCAGCTTAGATCTGCTCATGAACACTGAAGCTTTCTTT | CASSLDLLMNTEAFF
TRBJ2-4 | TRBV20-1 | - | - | TGCAGTGCTAGTCCTCCTATGAATATAGCCAAAAACATTCAGTACTTC | CSASPPMNIAKNIQYF
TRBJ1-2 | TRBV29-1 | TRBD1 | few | TGCAGCGTTGAAGGAAGGGACAGGGTCTATGGCTACACCTTC | CSVEGRDRVYGYTF
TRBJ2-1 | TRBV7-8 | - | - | TGTGCCAGCAGCTTCCTAGCAATGACAGTCTACAATGAGCAGTTCTTC | CASSFLAMTVYNEQFF
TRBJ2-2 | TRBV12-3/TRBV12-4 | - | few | TGTGCCAGCAGCCTCCCCCGGGGGCTAAGGATGGGGACCGGGGAGCTGTTTTTT | CASSLPRGLRMGTGELFF
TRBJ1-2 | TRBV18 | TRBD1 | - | TGTGCCAGCTCACCACCCCAACCGGGACAGGGTTTTGGTGGCTACACCTTC | CASSPPQPGQGFGGYTF
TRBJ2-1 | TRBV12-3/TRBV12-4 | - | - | TGTGCCAGCAGTTTAGGGTATGAGCAGTTCTTC | CASSLGYEQFF
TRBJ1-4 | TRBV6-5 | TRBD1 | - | TGTGCCAGCAGTTACCTGGGGACAGATCATGAAAAACTGTTTTTT | CASSYLGTDHEKLFF
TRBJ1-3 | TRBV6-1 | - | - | TGTGCCAGCAGTGAAGCAGGTGCAGCACATTCGCTCAGGGCACCTCTTGGAAACACCATATATTTT | CASSEAGAAHSLRAPLGNTIYF
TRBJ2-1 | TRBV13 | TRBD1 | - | TGTGCCAGCAGCCCGGGACAGGGGTTCGATGAGCAGTTCTTC | CASSPGQGFDEQFF
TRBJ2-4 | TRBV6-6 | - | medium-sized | TGTGCCAGCAGTTTCAACGCAGGGGGACTAATAGCCAAAAACATTCAGTACTTC | CASSFNAGGLIAKNIQYF
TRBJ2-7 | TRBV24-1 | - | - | TGTGCCACCAGTGGGAATGTGTTCTACGAGCAGTACTTC | CATSGNVFYEQYF
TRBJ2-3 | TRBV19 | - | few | TGTGCCAGTAGTAGGAGGACGCCGGTGTTGGCAGATACGCAGTATTTT | CASSRRTPVLADTQYF
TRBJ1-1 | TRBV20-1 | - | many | TGCAGTGCTCTAGGGCAGCTTGGCACTGAAGCTTTCTTT | CSALGQLGTEAFF
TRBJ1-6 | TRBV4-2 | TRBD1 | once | TGTGCCAGCAGCCACCCGACAGGGCACGGAGCGGGGAATTCACCCCTCCACTTT | CASSHPTGHGAGNSPLHF
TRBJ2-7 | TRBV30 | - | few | TGTGCCTGGAGTGGTCGCCTTTTGTCCTACGAGCAGTACTTC | CAWSGRLLSYEQYF
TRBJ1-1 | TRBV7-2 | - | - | TGTGCCAGCAGCTTAGGGGGTGTGAAAGTCACTGAAGCTTTCTTT | CASSLGGVKVTEAFF
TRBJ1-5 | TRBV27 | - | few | TGTGCCAGCAGTTTCGCCAGGGGTAGCAATCAGCCCCAGCATTTT | CASSFARGSNQPQHF
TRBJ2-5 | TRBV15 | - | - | TGTGCCACCAGCAGAGGACCGGAGACCCAGTACTTC | CATSRGPETQYF
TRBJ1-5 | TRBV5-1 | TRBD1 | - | TGCGCCAGCAGCCAGACAGGGGGCATTCAGCCCCAGCATTTT | CASSQTGGIQPQHF
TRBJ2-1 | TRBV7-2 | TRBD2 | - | TGTGCCAGCAGCTTAAGCGGGAGGGTCCATGAGCAGTTCTTC | CASSLSGRVHEQFF
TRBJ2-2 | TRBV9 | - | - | TGTGCCAGCAGCCCCTTGGACAGGAACACCGGGGAGCTGTTTTTT | CASSPLDRNTGELFF
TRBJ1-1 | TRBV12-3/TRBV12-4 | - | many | TGTGCCAGCAGCAAGGGCCGAAACACTGAAGCTTTCTTT | CASSKGRNTEAFF
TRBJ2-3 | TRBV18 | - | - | TGTGCCAGCTCACCCCTCCCGGGGCCCACAGATACGCAGTATTTT | CASSPLPGPTDTQYF
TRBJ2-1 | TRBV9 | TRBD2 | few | TGTGCCAGCAGCGTAGTCGGAACTAGCGGGAGGTTCTCCTACAATGAGCAGTTCTTC | CASSVVGTSGRFSYNEQFF
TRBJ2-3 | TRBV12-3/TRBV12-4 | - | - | TGTGCCAGCAGTTTAAGGGACTCGCGCCGGGGGCAGTATTTT | CASSLRDSRRGQYF
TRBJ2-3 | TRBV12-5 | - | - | TGTGCTAGTGGAACCGGGAGCACAGATACGCAGTATTTT | CASGTGSTDTQYF
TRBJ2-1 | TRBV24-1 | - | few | TGTGCCACCAGTGATCCGGGTAGGCTCAATGAGCAGTTCTTC | CATSDPGRLNEQFF